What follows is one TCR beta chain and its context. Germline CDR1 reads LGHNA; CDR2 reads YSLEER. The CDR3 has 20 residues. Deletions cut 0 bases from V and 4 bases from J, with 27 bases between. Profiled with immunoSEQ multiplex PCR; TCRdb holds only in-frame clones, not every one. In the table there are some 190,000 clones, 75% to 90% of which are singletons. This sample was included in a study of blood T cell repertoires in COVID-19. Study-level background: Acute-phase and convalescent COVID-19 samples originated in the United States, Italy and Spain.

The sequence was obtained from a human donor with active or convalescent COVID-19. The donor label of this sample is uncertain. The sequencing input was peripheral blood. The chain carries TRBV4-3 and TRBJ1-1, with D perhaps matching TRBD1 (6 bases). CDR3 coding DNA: TGCGCCAGCAGCCAAGATCGGATGACAAAAAATCGGGGGGCTCGCACTGAAGCTTTCTTT. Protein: CASSQDRMTKNRGARTEAFF.